This is a list of T cell receptor beta chains from one sample in a study of blood T cell repertoires in COVID-19. Clones were sequenced by immunoSEQ multiplex PCR, and TCRdb holds only the in-frame ones, with some missing. The sample lists tens of thousands of clones, roughly 81% occurring once. The sequenced sample consisted of peripheral blood. These receptor sequences come from a man older than 75 with acute or convalescent COVID-19. The CDR3 runs from the conserved cysteine through the conserved F or W. Fields, in order: clone size, J gene, CDR3 length, V gene, D gene, CDR3 protein, CDR3 DNA. The D gene is left open where the match is weak. A row's size may be missing; if present it is once, few, many or a size class.

abundance: -; j_gene: TRBJ1-2; len: 15; v_gene: TRBV19; d_gene: TRBD1; CDR3aa: CASSQQGDGYYGYTF; CDR3nt: TGTGCCAGTAGCCAACAGGGGGATGGGTACTATGGCTACACCTTC
abundance: -; j_gene: TRBJ2-3; len: 14; v_gene: TRBV29-1; d_gene: TRBD1; CDR3aa: CSVNPTGERDTQYF; CDR3nt: TGCAGCGTGAACCCGACAGGGGAGAGAGATACGCAGTATTTT
abundance: -; j_gene: TRBJ2-5; len: 13; v_gene: TRBV18; d_gene: -; CDR3aa: CASSPAAEETQYF; CDR3nt: TGTGCCAGCTCACCAGCGGCAGAAGAGACCCAGTACTTC
abundance: -; j_gene: TRBJ2-1; len: 13; v_gene: TRBV10-3; d_gene: -; CDR3aa: CAISESIGGEQFF; CDR3nt: TGTGCCATCAGTGAGTCGATAGGGGGTGAGCAGTTCTTC
abundance: -; j_gene: TRBJ2-1; len: 15; v_gene: TRBV24-1; d_gene: TRBD2; CDR3aa: CATSPPSGGYNEQFF; CDR3nt: TGTGCCACCAGTCCCCCGAGCGGGGGCTACAATGAGCAGTTCTTC
abundance: -; j_gene: TRBJ2-7; len: 13; v_gene: TRBV18; d_gene: TRBD1; CDR3aa: CASSRGQGYEQYF; CDR3nt: TGTGCCAGCTCACGCGGACAGGGGTACGAGCAGTACTTC
abundance: -; j_gene: TRBJ2-7; len: 13; v_gene: TRBV28; d_gene: -; CDR3aa: CASSTHDSYEQYF; CDR3nt: TGTGCCAGCAGCACACATGACAGCTACGAGCAGTACTTC
abundance: -; j_gene: TRBJ2-1; len: 20; v_gene: TRBV15; d_gene: TRBD2; CDR3aa: CATSREKTFGLAGPYNEQFF; CDR3nt: TGTGCCACCAGCAGAGAGAAAACTTTCGGACTAGCGGGGCCGTACAATGAGCAGTTCTTC
abundance: -; j_gene: TRBJ1-1; len: 14; v_gene: TRBV5-5; d_gene: -; CDR3aa: CASSLAVPNTEAFF; CDR3nt: TGTGCCAGCAGCTTGGCCGTTCCGAACACTGAAGCTTTCTTT
abundance: -; j_gene: TRBJ2-3; len: 14; v_gene: TRBV11-2; d_gene: -; CDR3aa: CASSSDGGTDTQYF; CDR3nt: TGTGCCAGCAGCTCGGACGGGGGCACAGATACGCAGTATTTT
abundance: -; j_gene: TRBJ2-7; len: 13; v_gene: TRBV2; d_gene: -; CDR3aa: CASSLTGRYEQYF; CDR3nt: TGTGCCAGCAGTCTCACAGGGCGCTACGAGCAGTACTTC
abundance: -; j_gene: TRBJ2-1; len: 15; v_gene: TRBV7-3; d_gene: TRBD2; CDR3aa: CASSPGTSGRYEQFF; CDR3nt: TGTGCCAGCAGCCCCGGGACTAGCGGGAGGTATGAGCAGTTCTTC
abundance: -; j_gene: TRBJ2-2; len: 11; v_gene: TRBV12-3/TRBV12-4; d_gene: -; CDR3aa: CASTYTGELFF; CDR3nt: TGTGCCAGCACCTACACCGGGGAGCTGTTTTTT
abundance: -; j_gene: TRBJ2-1; len: 13; v_gene: TRBV2; d_gene: TRBD2; CDR3aa: CASSLAGAGEQFF; CDR3nt: TGTGCCAGCAGTCTAGCGGGAGCCGGTGAGCAGTTCTTC
abundance: -; j_gene: TRBJ2-3; len: 14; v_gene: TRBV4-1; d_gene: -; CDR3aa: CASSKGGFTDTQYF; CDR3nt: TGCGCCAGCAGTAAAGGCGGATTCACAGATACGCAGTATTTT
abundance: -; j_gene: TRBJ2-2; len: 17; v_gene: TRBV7-9; d_gene: TRBD1; CDR3aa: CASSSLRDRGNTGELFF; CDR3nt: TGTGCCAGCAGCTCCCTAAGGGACAGGGGAAACACCGGGGAGCTGTTTTTT
abundance: -; j_gene: TRBJ2-7; len: 12; v_gene: TRBV9; d_gene: -; CDR3aa: CASSPGGREQYF; CDR3nt: TGTGCCAGCAGCCCAGGGGGGCGGGAGCAGTACTTC
abundance: -; j_gene: TRBJ2-7; len: 14; v_gene: TRBV30; d_gene: TRBD1; CDR3aa: CAWRRDRGPYEQYF; CDR3nt: TGTGCCTGGAGAAGGGACAGGGGGCCCTACGAGCAGTACTTC
abundance: -; j_gene: TRBJ2-3; len: 14; v_gene: TRBV4-3; d_gene: -; CDR3aa: CASSRKRGTDTQYF; CDR3nt: TGCGCCAGCAGCCGCAAGAGAGGCACAGATACGCAGTATTTT
abundance: -; j_gene: TRBJ1-6; len: 14; v_gene: TRBV7-9; d_gene: -; CDR3aa: CASAAQGQNSPLHF; CDR3nt: TGTGCCAGCGCCGCCCAGGGTCAGAATTCACCCCTCCACTTT
abundance: -; j_gene: TRBJ1-2; len: 16; v_gene: TRBV28; d_gene: TRBD1; CDR3aa: CASSLTGDRRNYGYTF; CDR3nt: TGTGCCAGCAGCCTTACCGGGGACAGGCGAAACTATGGCTACACCTTC
abundance: -; j_gene: TRBJ2-1; len: 14; v_gene: TRBV28; d_gene: -; CDR3aa: CASIEALSYNEQFF; CDR3nt: TGTGCCAGCATCGAGGCGTTGTCCTACAATGAGCAGTTCTTC
abundance: -; j_gene: TRBJ2-7; len: 14; v_gene: TRBV18; d_gene: -; CDR3aa: CASSPQGTTYEQYF; CDR3nt: TGTGCCAGCTCACCCCAGGGAACTACCTACGAGCAGTACTTC
abundance: -; j_gene: TRBJ2-3; len: 14; v_gene: TRBV30; d_gene: -; CDR3aa: CAWSSGSHTDTQYF; CDR3nt: TGTGCCTGGAGCTCCGGGTCCCACACAGATACGCAGTATTTT
abundance: -; j_gene: TRBJ2-1; len: 16; v_gene: TRBV21-1; d_gene: -; CDR3aa: CASVGTGGPLYNEQFF; CDR3nt: TGTGCCAGCGTTGGGACAGGGGGCCCCCTTTACAATGAGCAGTTCTTC
abundance: -; j_gene: TRBJ2-1; len: 12; v_gene: TRBV5-1; d_gene: -; CDR3aa: CASSLDGGGQFF; CDR3nt: TGCGCCAGCAGCTTGGATGGCGGTGGACAGTTCTTC
abundance: -; j_gene: TRBJ2-5; len: 17; v_gene: TRBV11-3; d_gene: TRBD1; CDR3aa: CASSLIAPTGNGETQYF; CDR3nt: TGTGCCAGCAGCCTAATAGCACCGACAGGGAATGGAGAGACCCAGTACTTC
abundance: -; j_gene: TRBJ2-7; len: 12; v_gene: TRBV5-4; d_gene: -; CDR3aa: CASSLKSSEQYF; CDR3nt: TGTGCCAGCAGCTTGAAATCGAGTGAGCAGTACTTC
abundance: -; j_gene: TRBJ2-1; len: 14; v_gene: TRBV5-1; d_gene: -; CDR3aa: CASSPTLESSEQFF; CDR3nt: TGCGCCAGCAGTCCCACTCTAGAGAGTAGTGAGCAGTTCTTC
abundance: few; j_gene: TRBJ2-1; len: 17; v_gene: TRBV4-3; d_gene: TRBD2; CDR3aa: CASSQGGGTRTYNEQFF; CDR3nt: TGCGCCAGCAGCCAGGGCGGGGGGACGCGAACTTACAATGAGCAGTTCTTC
abundance: -; j_gene: TRBJ2-7; len: 13; v_gene: TRBV19; d_gene: TRBD2; CDR3aa: CASSIGGSYEQYF; CDR3nt: TGTGCCAGTAGTATTGGCGGGAGCTACGAGCAGTACTTC
abundance: -; j_gene: TRBJ2-2; len: 18; v_gene: TRBV19; d_gene: TRBD2; CDR3aa: CASRRGAGGPFGTGELFF; CDR3nt: TGTGCCAGTAGAAGAGGAGCGGGAGGGCCATTTGGCACCGGGGAGCTGTTTTTT
abundance: -; j_gene: TRBJ2-5; len: 15; v_gene: TRBV7-6; d_gene: -; CDR3aa: CASSLLTGKIETQYF; CDR3nt: TGTGCCAGCAGCCTCCTAACAGGGAAGATAGAGACCCAGTACTTC
abundance: -; j_gene: TRBJ2-1; len: 14; v_gene: TRBV6-5; d_gene: TRBD1; CDR3aa: CASIGTGKVGEQFF; CDR3nt: TGTGCCAGCATCGGGACAGGAAAGGTTGGTGAGCAGTTCTTC
abundance: -; j_gene: TRBJ1-2; len: 14; v_gene: TRBV5-4; d_gene: -; CDR3aa: CASSLVQGLQGYTF; CDR3nt: TGTGCCAGCAGCTTGGTGCAGGGGTTGCAGGGCTACACCTTC
abundance: -; j_gene: TRBJ2-3; len: 15; v_gene: TRBV6-2/TRBV6-3; d_gene: -; CDR3aa: CASSSLGGGTDTQYF; CDR3nt: TGTGCCAGCAGTTCCTTGGGCGGGGGCACAGATACGCAGTATTTT
abundance: -; j_gene: TRBJ1-2; len: 14; v_gene: TRBV6-1; d_gene: -; CDR3aa: CASSEWAGDDGYTF; CDR3nt: TGTGCCAGCAGTGAATGGGCAGGGGACGATGGCTACACCTTC
abundance: -; j_gene: TRBJ1-2; len: 16; v_gene: TRBV7-2; d_gene: -; CDR3aa: CASSLGHQTALHGYTF; CDR3nt: TGTGCCAGCAGCTTAGGGCACCAGACAGCGCTCCATGGCTACACCTTC
abundance: few; j_gene: TRBJ1-2; len: 15; v_gene: TRBV4-2; d_gene: -; CDR3aa: CASSQVGAGPYGYTF; CDR3nt: TGTGCCAGCAGCCAAGTGGGGGCAGGACCCTATGGCTACACCTTC
abundance: -; j_gene: TRBJ1-1; len: 14; v_gene: TRBV7-9; d_gene: -; CDR3aa: CASSLWAENTEAFF; CDR3nt: TGTGCCAGCAGCTTATGGGCAGAGAACACTGAAGCTTTCTTT
abundance: -; j_gene: TRBJ1-6; len: 14; v_gene: TRBV9; d_gene: -; CDR3aa: CASSVGQGGSPLHF; CDR3nt: TGTGCCAGCAGCGTAGGCCAGGGAGGTTCACCCCTCCACTTT
abundance: -; j_gene: TRBJ2-1; len: 15; v_gene: TRBV5-1; d_gene: -; CDR3aa: CASRIQSRRSNEQFF; CDR3nt: TGCGCCAGCAGAATACAGAGCCGAAGGTCCAATGAGCAGTTCTTC
abundance: -; j_gene: TRBJ1-4; len: 14; v_gene: TRBV18; d_gene: TRBD1; CDR3aa: CASSSTGGFEKLFF; CDR3nt: TGTGCCAGCTCATCGACAGGGGGCTTTGAAAAACTGTTTTTT
abundance: -; j_gene: TRBJ2-5; len: 13; v_gene: TRBV12-3/TRBV12-4; d_gene: -; CDR3aa: CASTLGSGGTQYF; CDR3nt: TGTGCCAGCACCCTCGGGAGCGGCGGGACCCAGTACTTC
abundance: -; j_gene: TRBJ2-1; len: 15; v_gene: TRBV5-5; d_gene: TRBD2; CDR3aa: CASRLGLVSYNEQFF; CDR3nt: TGTGCCAGCAGGCTCGGACTAGTCTCCTACAATGAGCAGTTCTTC
abundance: -; j_gene: TRBJ2-3; len: 14; v_gene: TRBV7-2; d_gene: -; CDR3aa: CASSLIGRPDTQYF; CDR3nt: TGTGCCAGCAGCCTCATAGGGAGACCAGATACGCAGTATTTT
abundance: -; j_gene: TRBJ2-5; len: 17; v_gene: TRBV18; d_gene: -; CDR3aa: CASSPPAVVERGETQYF; CDR3nt: TGTGCCAGCTCACCACCGGCAGTCGTCGAAAGGGGAGAGACCCAGTACTTC
abundance: -; j_gene: TRBJ1-2; len: 14; v_gene: TRBV4-2; d_gene: TRBD1; CDR3aa: CASSQGTGGYGYTF; CDR3nt: TGTGCCAGCAGCCAAGGGACAGGGGGGTATGGCTACACCTTC
abundance: -; j_gene: TRBJ2-5; len: 14; v_gene: TRBV7-9; d_gene: TRBD1; CDR3aa: CASSWGQNQETQYF; CDR3nt: TGTGCCAGCAGCTGGGGACAGAACCAAGAGACCCAGTACTTC
abundance: -; j_gene: TRBJ1-2; len: 12; v_gene: TRBV10-3; d_gene: -; CDR3aa: CAISEWEAGYTF; CDR3nt: TGTGCCATCAGTGAATGGGAGGCTGGCTACACCTTC
abundance: -; j_gene: TRBJ1-6; len: 14; v_gene: TRBV6-6; d_gene: TRBD1; CDR3aa: CASTLDRRSSPLHF; CDR3nt: TGTGCCAGCACTTTGGACAGGCGGTCTTCACCCCTCCACTTT